This paragraph covers one T cell receptor beta chain sequence. No antigen is known for it. This CDR3 spans 14 amino acids. V dropped 10 bases and J dropped 0 bases, with 14 bases sitting between them. CDR1 ENHRY and CDR2 SYGVKD come from the germline V gene. Synthesis of TCR cDNA relied on 5'RACE template switching, which attached a universal primer site and UMIs. TCRdb used MiXCR to reprocess the 5' RACE reads, holding one entry per CDR3 protein. Here the sample spans about 580,000 distinct CDR3 sequences, about a sixth being singletons. These data are taken from a study of T cells after yellow fever vaccination. Study details: The fractions with low cell numbers were processed using SMART-Seq v4 Ultra Low Input.

Study results and caveats: Booster sampling recovered most clones from primary vaccination (under 97% CD4, around 90% CD8). CD4 and CD8 compartments shared a small share of clonotypes, likely from convergent recombination.

This specimen consisted of PBMCs, obtained 5 days after the first yellow fever vaccination. The V gene is TRBV10-3, the J gene TRBJ2-3; unclear D gene. This clonotype originated in a man between 18 and 29 years old who received the YFV17D yellow fever vaccine. This chain's CDR3 is CATLGSPSTDTQYF. Here the CDR3 DNA reads TGTGCCACCCTGGGTTCCCCTAGCACAGATACGCAGTATTTT.